This T cell receptor (beta chain) came from a study of blood T cells in healthy people across ages. Broader study findings: The percentage of naive T cells correlated strongly with TCR beta diversity. TCR beta diversity per million T cells fell roughly linearly with age.

CDR1 is MDHEN, CDR2 SYDVKM, per germline. CDR3 length equals 15 residues. Trimming took off 6 bases at V and 7 bases at J, with 19 bases between the two ends. Each donor supplied approximately 10 milliliters of peripheral blood. Alongside a J-beta primer mix, a sample-barcoded 5' primer served in a second PCR lasting about 7 to 12 cycles. TCRdb reprocessed the 5' RACE reads with MiXCR, giving one entry per CDR3 protein. The sample consists of 700,000 to 950,000 distinct CDR3 sequences, roughly 64% of them appearing once. As to this clonotype: The antigen is undetermined.

The chain employs TRBV28 and TRBJ1-5, with D possibly matching TRBD1 (5 bases). The specimen sequenced was blood. This sequence originates from a man between 25 and 39 years old in good health. This CDR3 is CASSLTGSGGQPQHF. The CDR3 region has the DNA TGTGCCAGCAGCCTAACGGGTTCCGGGGGGCAGCCCCAGCATTTT.